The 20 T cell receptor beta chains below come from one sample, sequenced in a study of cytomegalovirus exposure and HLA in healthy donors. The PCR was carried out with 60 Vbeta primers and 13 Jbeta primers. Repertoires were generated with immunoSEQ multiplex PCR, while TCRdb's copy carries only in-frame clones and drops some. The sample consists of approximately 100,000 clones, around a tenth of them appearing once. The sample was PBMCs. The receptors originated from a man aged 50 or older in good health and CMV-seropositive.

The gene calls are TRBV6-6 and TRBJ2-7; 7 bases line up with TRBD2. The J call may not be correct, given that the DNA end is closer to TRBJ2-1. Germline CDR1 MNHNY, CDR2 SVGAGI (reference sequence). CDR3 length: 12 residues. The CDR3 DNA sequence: TGTGCCAGCACCAACGGGAGGACGGGGCAGTTCTTC. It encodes CASTNGRTGQFF.

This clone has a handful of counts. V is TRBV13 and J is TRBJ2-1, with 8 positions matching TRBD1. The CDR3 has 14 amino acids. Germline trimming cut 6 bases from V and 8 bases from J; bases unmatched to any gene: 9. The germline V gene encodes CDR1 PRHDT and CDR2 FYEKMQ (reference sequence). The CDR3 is CASRGRGLGDEQFF. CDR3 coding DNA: TGTGCCAGCAGGGGCAGGGGGCTAGGCGATGAGCAGTTCTTC.

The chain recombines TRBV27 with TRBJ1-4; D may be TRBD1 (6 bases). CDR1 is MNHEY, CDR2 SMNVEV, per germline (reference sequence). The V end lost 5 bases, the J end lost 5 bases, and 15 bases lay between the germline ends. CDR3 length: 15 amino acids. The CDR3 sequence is CASSPQGRGNEKLFF. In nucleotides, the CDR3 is TGTGCCAGCAGTCCGCAGGGGAGGGGGAATGAAAAACTGTTTTTT.

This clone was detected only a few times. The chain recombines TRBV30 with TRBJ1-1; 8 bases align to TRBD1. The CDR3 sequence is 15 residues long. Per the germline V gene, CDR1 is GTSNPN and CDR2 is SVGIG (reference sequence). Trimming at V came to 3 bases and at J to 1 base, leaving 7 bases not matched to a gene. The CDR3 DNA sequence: TGTGCCTGGAGGAAAGGGGACAGGCCGAACACTGAAGCTTTCTTT. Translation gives CAWRKGDRPNTEAFF.

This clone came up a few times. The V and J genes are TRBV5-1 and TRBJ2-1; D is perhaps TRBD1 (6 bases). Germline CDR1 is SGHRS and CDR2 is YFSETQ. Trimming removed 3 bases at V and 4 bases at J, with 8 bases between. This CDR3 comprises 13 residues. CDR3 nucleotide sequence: TGCGCCAGCAGCTCTGGACAGTACAATGAGCAGTTCTTC. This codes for CASSSGQYNEQFF.

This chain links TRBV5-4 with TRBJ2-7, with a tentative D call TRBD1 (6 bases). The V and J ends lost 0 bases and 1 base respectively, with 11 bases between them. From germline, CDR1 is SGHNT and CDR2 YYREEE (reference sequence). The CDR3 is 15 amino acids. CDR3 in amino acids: CASSLGPGDSYEQYF. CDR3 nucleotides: TGTGCCAGCAGCTTGGGGCCAGGGGATTCCTACGAGCAGTACTTC.

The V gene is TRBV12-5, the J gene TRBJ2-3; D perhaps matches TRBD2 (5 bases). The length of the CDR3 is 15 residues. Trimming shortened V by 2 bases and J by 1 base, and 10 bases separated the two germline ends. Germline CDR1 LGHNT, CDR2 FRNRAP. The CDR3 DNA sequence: TGTGCTAGTGGTTTGTGGTTCGGGGGCACAGATACGCAGTATTTT. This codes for CASGLWFGGTDTQYF.

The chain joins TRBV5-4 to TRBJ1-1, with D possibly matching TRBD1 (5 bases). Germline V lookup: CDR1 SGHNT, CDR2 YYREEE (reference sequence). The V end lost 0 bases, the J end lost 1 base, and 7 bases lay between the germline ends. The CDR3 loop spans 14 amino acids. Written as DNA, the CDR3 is TGTGCCAGCAGCTTGGTCCAGGGGAACACTGAAGCTTTCTTT. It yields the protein CASSLVQGNTEAFF.

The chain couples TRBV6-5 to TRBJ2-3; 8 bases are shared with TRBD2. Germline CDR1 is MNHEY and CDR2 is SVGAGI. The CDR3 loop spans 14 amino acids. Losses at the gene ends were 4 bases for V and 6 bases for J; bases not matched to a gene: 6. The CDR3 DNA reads TGTGCCAGCAGTTTAGCGGGAAGGACGGATACGCAGTATTTT. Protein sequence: CASSLAGRTDTQYF.

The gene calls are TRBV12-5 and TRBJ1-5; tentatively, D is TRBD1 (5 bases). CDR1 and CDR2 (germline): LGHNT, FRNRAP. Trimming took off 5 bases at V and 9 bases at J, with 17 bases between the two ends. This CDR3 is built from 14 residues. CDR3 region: CASGPGHQGSPQHF. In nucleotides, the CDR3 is TGTGCTAGTGGTCCCGGTCATCAGGGTTCGCCCCAGCATTTT.

CDR3 in amino acids: CAISESLEAIGQETQYF. The DNA for the CDR3 is TGTGCCATCAGTGAGTCGCTGGAGGCGATCGGACAAGAGACCCAGTACTTC. The chain has TRBV10-3 and TRBJ2-5, with D perhaps matching TRBD2 (5 bases). Trimming took 0 bases from V and 2 from J, leaving 16 bases between them. The CDR3 covers 17 residues. CDR1 and CDR2 from the germline V gene are ENHRY and SYGVKD.

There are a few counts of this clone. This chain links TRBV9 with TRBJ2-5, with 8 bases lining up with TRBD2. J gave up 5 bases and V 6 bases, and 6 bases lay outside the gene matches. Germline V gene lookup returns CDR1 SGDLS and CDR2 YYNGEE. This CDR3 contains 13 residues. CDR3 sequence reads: CASTRAGAETQYF. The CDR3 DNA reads TGTGCCAGCACACGAGCGGGAGCCGAGACCCAGTACTTC.

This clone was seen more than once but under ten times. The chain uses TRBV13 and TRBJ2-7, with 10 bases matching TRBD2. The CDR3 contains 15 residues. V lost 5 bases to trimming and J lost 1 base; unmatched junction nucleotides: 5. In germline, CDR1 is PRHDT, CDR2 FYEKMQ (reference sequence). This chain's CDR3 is CASSGGTSASYEQYF. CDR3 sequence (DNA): TGTGCCAGCAGCGGGGGGACTAGCGCGTCCTACGAGCAGTACTTC.

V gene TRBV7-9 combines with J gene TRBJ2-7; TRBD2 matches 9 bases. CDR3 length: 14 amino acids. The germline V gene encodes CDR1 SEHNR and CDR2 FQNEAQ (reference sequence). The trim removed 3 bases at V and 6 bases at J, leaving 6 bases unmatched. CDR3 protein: CASSFSGTSSEQYF. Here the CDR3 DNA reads TGTGCCAGCAGCTTCTCCGGGACTAGCAGCGAGCAGTACTTC.

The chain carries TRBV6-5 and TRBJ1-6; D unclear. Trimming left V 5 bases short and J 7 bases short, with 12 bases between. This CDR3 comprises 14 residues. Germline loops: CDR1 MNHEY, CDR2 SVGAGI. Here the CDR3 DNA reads TGTGCCAGCAGTCGGGAAGTGGGGAATTCACCCCTCCACTTT. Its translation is CASSREVGNSPLHF.

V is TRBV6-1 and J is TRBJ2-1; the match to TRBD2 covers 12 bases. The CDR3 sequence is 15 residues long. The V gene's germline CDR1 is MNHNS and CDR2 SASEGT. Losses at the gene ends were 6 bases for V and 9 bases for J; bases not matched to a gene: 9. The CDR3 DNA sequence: TGTGCCAGCAGATACGGACTAGCGGGAAATGGTGAGCAGTTCTTC. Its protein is CASRYGLAGNGEQFF.

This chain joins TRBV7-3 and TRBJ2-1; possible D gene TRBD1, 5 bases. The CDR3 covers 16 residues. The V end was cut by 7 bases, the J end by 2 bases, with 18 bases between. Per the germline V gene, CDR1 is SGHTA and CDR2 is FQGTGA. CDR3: CASNPRVLRPYNEQFF. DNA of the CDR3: TGTGCCAGCAACCCCAGGGTCCTTAGGCCCTACAATGAGCAGTTCTTC.

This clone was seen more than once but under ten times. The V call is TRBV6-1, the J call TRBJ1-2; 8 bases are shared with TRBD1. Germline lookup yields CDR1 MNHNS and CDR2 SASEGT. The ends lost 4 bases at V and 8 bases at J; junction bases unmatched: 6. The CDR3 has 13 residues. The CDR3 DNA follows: TGTGCCAGCAGTGGACAGGGGCTGGGAGGCTACACCTTC. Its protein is CASSGQGLGGYTF.

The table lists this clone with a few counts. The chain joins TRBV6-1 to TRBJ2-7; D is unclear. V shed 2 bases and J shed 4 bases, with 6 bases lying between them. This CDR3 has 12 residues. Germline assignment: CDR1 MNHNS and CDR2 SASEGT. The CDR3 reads CASSENIYEQYF. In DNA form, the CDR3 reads TGTGCCAGCAGTGAAAATATTTACGAGCAGTACTTC.

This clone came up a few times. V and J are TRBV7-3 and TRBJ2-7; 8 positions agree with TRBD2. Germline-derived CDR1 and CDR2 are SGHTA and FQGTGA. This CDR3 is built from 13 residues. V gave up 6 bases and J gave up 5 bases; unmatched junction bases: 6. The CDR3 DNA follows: TGTGCCAGCAGGGCTAGCGGGTACCACGAGCAGTACTTC. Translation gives CASRASGYHEQYF.